These 2 T cell receptor beta chains came from one sample sequenced in a study of T-cell reconstitution after alpha-beta-depleted transplantation in children. Using unique molecular identifiers, the investigators prepared the TCRbeta library. MiXCR was run by TCRdb on the PCR reads, yielding one entry per CDR3 protein. The data show approximately 270,000 distinct CDR3 sequences, more than 8% seen once. Sequencing was performed on PBMCs from the stem cell graft donor, taken from the stem cell graft. These receptors were taken from a human donor who donated a stem cell graft to a child with SCID.

This clonotype was detected a few times. The gene calls are TRBV5-1 and TRBJ2-3, with TRBD2 matching 8 bases. CDR1 and CDR2 (germline): SGHRS, YFSETQ. The V segment lost 4 bases and the J segment 1 base; nucleotides outside the gene matches: 8. This CDR3 is built from 16 residues. The CDR3 protein is CASSGGASGRTDTQYF. CDR3 bases: TGCGCCAGCAGCGGGGGGGCTAGCGGGCGCACAGATACGCAGTATTTT. Looking up the rest from reference TRBV5-1 and TRBJ2-3 gives the full variable domain: KAGVTQTPRYLIKTRGQQVTLSCSPISGHRSVSWYQQTPGQGLQFLFEYFSETQRNKGNFPGRFSGRQFSNSRSEMNVSTLELGDSALYLCASSGGASGRTDTQYFGPGTRLTVL.

This rearrangement joins TRBV6-1 to TRBJ2-3; D is unclear. Germline V gene data show CDR1 as MNHNS and CDR2 as SASEGT. The CDR3 has 13 residues. V was cut by 7 bases and J by 0 bases, with 8 bases left in between. CDR3 nucleotides: TGTGCCAGCACCGGTCCTAGCACAGATACGCAGTATTTT. Protein sequence: CASTGPSTDTQYF.